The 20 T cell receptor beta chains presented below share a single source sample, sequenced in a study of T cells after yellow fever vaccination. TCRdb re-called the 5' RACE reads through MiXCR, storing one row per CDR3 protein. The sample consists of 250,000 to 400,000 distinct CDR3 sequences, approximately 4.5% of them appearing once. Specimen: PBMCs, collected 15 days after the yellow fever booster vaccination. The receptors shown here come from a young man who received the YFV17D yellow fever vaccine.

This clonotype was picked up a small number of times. CDR3 in amino acids: CASSPGQSSYEQYV. The CDR3 bases are TGTGCCAGCAGCCCAGGACAGAGCTCCTACGAGCAGTACGTC. V gene TRBV9 combines with J gene TRBJ2-7; D is perhaps TRBD1 (6 bases). The CDR3 extends over 14 amino acids. Trimming pared 4 bases from V and 0 bases from J, leaving 11 bases between. The germline gives CDR1 SGDLS, CDR2 YYNGEE.

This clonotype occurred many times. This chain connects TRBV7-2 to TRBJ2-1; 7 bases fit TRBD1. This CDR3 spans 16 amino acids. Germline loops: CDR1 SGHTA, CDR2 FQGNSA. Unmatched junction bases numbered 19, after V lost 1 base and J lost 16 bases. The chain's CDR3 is CASSLVGGSLQSWRFF. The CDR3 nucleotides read TGTGCCAGCAGCTTAGTAGGGGGCTCCCTCCAATCTTGGCGCTTCTTC.

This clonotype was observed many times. This CDR3 reads CASSQPGGEQYF. CDR3 DNA: TGCGCCAGCAGCCAACCTGGCGGCGAGCAGTACTTC. The V gene is TRBV4-3, the J gene TRBJ2-7; D is undetermined. V lost 2 bases and J lost 6, with 8 bases in between. This CDR3 is built from 12 residues. The germline CDR1 and CDR2 sequences are LGHNA and YSLEER.

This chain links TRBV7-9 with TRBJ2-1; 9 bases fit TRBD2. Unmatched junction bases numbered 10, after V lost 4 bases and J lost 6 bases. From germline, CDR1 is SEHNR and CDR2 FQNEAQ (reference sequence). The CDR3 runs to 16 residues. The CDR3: CASSWPKGGGANEQFF. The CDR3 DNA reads TGTGCCAGCAGCTGGCCTAAAGGCGGGGGGGCCAATGAGCAGTTCTTC.

The DNA for the CDR3 is TGTGCCAGCACCCTAAATGGACCGGGACAGGGGGGAGAAAAACTGTTTTTT. Translated, it gives CASTLNGPGQGGEKLFF. The rearrangement uses TRBV7-2 and TRBJ1-4, with 11 bases identical to TRBD1. Germline CDR1 reads SGHTA; CDR2 reads FQGNSA. Trimming removed 7 bases from V and 8 bases from J; junction bases left unmatched: 15. The CDR3 length is 17 residues.

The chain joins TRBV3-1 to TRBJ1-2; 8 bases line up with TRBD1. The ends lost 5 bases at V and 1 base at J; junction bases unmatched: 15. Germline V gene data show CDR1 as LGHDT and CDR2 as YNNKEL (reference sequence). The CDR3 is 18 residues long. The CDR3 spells CASSSRTGWRSSNYGYTF. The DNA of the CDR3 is TGTGCCAGCAGCTCTCGGACAGGGTGGCGATCTAGTAACTATGGCTACACCTTC.

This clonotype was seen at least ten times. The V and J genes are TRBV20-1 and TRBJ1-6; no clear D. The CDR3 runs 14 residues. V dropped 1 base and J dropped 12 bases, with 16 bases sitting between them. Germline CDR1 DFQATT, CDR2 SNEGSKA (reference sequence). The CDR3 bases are TGCAGTGCTAGAGTGGGCAACCCATTAGGACCCCTCCACTTT. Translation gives CSARVGNPLGPLHF.

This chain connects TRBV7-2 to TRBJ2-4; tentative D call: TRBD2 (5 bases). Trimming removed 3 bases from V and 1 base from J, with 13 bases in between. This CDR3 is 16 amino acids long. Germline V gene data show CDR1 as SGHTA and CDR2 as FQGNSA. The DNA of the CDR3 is TGTGCCAGCAGCTTTCGGGGAATATCCGCCAAAAACATTCAGTACTTC. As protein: CASSFRGISAKNIQYF.

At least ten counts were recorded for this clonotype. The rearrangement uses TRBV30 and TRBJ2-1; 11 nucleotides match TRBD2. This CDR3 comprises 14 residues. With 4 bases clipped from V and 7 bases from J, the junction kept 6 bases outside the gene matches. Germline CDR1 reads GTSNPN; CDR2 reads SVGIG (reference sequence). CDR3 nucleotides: TGTGCCTGGACCCCTAGCGGGGGGTCAAATGAGCAGTTCTTC. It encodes CAWTPSGGSNEQFF.

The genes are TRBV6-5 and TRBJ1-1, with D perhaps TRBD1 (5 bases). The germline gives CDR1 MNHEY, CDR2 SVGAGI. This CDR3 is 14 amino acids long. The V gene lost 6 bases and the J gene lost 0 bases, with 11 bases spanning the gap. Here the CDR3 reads CASSAGIMNTEAFF. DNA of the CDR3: TGTGCCAGCAGCGCAGGGATCATGAACACTGAAGCTTTCTTT.

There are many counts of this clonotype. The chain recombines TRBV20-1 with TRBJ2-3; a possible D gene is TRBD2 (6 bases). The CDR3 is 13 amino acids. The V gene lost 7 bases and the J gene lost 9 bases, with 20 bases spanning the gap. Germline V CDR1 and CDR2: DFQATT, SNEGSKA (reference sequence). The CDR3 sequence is CSVRDTGGNTQYF. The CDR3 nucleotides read TGCAGTGTTCGGGATACCGGGGGAAACACGCAGTATTTT.

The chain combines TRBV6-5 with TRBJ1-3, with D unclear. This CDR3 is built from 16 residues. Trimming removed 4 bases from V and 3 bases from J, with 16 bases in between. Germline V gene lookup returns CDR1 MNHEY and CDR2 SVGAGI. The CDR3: CASSFEAHSLGNTIYF. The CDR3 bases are TGTGCCAGCAGTTTCGAGGCCCACTCTCTTGGAAACACCATATATTTT.

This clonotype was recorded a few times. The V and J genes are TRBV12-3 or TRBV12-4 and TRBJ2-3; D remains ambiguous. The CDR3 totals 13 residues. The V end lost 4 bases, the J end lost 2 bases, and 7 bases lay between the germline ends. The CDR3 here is CASSYPYTDTQYF. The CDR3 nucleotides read TGTGCCAGCAGTTATCCATACACAGATACGCAGTATTTT.

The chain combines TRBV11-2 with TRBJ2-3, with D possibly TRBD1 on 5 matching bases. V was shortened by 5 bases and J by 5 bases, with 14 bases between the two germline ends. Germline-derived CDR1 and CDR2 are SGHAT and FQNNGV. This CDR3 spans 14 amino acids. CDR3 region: CASSLNPRGDTQYF. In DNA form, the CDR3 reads TGTGCCAGCAGCCTCAATCCAAGGGGAGATACGCAGTATTTT.

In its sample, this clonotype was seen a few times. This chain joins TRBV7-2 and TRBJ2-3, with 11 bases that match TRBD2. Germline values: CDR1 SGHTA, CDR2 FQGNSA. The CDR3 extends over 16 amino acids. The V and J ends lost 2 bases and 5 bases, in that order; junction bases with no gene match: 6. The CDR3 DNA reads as TGTGCCAGCAGCTTAATAGCGGGGGGGCCCGGAGATACGCAGTATTTT. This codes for CASSLIAGGPGDTQYF.

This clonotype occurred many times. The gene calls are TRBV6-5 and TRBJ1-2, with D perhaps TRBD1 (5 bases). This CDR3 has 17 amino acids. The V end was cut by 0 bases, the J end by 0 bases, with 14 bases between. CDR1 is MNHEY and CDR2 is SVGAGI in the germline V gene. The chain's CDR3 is CASSYSIVGGANYGYTF. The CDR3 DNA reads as TGTGCCAGCAGTTACTCGATCGTTGGGGGGGCTAACTATGGCTACACCTTC.

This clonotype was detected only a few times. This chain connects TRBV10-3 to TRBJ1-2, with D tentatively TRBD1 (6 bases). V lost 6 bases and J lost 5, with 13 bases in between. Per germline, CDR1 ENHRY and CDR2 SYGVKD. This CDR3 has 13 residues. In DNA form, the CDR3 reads TGTGCCATCAGGTCAGGGGATTCATATGGCTACACCTTC. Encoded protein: CAIRSGDSYGYTF.

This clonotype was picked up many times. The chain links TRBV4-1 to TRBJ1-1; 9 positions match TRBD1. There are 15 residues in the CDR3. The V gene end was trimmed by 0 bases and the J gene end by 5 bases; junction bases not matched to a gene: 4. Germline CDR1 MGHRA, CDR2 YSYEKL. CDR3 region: CASSQDYRGRTEAFF. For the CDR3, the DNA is TGCGCCAGCAGCCAAGATTACAGGGGGCGAACTGAAGCTTTCTTT.

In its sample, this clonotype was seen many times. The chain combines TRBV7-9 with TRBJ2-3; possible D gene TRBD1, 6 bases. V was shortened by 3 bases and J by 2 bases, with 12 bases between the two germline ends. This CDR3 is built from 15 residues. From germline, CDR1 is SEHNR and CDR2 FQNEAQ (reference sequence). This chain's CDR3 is CASSLSDRYTDTQYF. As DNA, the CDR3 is TGTGCCAGCAGCTTGTCGGACAGATACACAGATACGCAGTATTTT.

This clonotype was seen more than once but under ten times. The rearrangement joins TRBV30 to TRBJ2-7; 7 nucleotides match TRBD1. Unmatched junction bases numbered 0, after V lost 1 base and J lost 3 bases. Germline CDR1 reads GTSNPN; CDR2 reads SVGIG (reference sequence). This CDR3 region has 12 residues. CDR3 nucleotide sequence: TGTGCCTGGAGTGCAGGGGGCTACGAGCAGTACTTC. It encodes CAWSAGGYEQYF. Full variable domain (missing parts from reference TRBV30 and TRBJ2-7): SQTIHQWPATLVQPVGSPLSLECTVEGTSNPNLYWYRQAAGRGLQLLFYSVGIGQISSEVPQNLSASRPQDRQFILSSKKLLLSDSGFYLCAWSAGGYEQYFGPGTRLTVT.